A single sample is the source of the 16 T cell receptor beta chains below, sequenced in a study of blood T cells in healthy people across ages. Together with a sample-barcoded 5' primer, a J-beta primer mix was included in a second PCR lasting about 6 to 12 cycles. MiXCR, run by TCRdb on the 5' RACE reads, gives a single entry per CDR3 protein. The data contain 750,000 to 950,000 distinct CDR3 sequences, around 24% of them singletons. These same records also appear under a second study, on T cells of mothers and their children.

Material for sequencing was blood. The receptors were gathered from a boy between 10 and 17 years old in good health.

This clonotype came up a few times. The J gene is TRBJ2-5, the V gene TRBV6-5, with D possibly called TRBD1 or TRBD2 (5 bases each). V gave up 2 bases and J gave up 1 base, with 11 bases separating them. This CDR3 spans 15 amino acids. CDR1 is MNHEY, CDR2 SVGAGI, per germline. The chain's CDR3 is CASSYELGTQETQYF. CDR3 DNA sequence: TGTGCCAGCAGTTACGAGTTGGGGACCCAAGAGACCCAGTACTTC.

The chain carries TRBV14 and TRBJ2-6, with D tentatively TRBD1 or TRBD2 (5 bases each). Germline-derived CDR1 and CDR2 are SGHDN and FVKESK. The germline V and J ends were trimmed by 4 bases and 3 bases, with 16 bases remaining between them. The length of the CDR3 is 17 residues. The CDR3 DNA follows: TGTGCCAGCAGCCCTTGGGCAGGGACCAATGGGGCCAACGTCCTGACTTTC. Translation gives CASSPWAGTNGANVLTF.

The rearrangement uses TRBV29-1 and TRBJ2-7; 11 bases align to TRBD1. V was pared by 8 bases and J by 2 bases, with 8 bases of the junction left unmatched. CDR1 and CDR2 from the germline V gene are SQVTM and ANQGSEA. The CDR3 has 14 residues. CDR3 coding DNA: TGCAGCATCTCACGGGGACAGGGGGCCTACGAGCAGTACTTC. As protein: CSISRGQGAYEQYF.

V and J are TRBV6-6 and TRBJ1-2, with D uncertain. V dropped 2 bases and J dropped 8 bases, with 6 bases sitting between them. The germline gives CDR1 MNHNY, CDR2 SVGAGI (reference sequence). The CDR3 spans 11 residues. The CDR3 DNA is TGTGCCAGCAGTTACAGGGAGGGCTACACCTTC. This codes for CASSYREGYTF.

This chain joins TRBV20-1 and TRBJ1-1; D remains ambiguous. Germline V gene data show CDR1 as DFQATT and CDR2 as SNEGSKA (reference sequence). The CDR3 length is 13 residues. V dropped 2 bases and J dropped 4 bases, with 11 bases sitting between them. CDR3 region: CSARRGESTEAFF. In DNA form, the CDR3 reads TGCAGTGCTAGAAGAGGAGAGAGCACTGAAGCTTTCTTT.

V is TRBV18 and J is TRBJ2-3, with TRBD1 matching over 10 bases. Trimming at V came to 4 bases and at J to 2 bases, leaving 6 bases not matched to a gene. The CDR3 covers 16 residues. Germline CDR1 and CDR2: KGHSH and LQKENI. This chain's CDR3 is CASSQGTGANTDTQYF. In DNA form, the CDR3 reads TGTGCCAGCTCACAAGGGACAGGGGCGAACACAGATACGCAGTATTTT.

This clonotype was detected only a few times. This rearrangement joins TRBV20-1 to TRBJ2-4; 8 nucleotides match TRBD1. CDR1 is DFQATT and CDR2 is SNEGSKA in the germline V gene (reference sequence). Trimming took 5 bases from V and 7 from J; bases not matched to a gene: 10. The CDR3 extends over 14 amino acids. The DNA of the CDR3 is TGCAGTGCTCTGGACAGGGAAGCTTGGAACATTCAGTACTTC. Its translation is CSALDREAWNIQYF.

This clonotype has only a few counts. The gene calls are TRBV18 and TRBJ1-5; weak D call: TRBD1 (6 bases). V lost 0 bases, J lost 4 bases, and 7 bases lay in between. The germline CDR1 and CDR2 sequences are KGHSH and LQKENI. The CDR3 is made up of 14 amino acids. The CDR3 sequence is CASSPPQGNQPQHF. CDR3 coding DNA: TGTGCCAGCTCACCACCACAGGGTAATCAGCCCCAGCATTTT. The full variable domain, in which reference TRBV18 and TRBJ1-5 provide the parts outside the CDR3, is NAGVMQNPRHLVRRRGQEARLRCSPMKGHSHVYWYRQLPEEGLKFMVYLQKENIIDESGMPKERFSAEFPKEGPSILRIQQVVRGDSAAYFCASSPPQGNQPQHFGDGTRLSIL.

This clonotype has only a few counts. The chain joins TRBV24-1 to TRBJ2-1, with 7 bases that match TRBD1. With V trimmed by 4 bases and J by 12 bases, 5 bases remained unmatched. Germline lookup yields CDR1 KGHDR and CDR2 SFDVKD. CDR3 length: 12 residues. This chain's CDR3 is CATSDRDRAQFF. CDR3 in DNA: TGTGCCACCAGTGACCGCGACAGGGCGCAGTTCTTC.

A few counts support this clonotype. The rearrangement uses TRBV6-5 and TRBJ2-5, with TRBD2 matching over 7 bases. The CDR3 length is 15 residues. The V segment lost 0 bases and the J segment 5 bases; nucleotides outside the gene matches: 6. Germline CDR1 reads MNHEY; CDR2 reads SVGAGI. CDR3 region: CASSYSMAGVETQYF. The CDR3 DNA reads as TGTGCCAGCAGTTACTCGATGGCGGGAGTGGAGACCCAGTACTTC.

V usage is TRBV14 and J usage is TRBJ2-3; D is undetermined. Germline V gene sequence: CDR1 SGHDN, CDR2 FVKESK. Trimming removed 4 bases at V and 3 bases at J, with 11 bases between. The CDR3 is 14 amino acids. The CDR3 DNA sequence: TGTGCCAGCAGCCGACTGACGTGGACAGATACGCAGTATTTT. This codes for CASSRLTWTDTQYF.

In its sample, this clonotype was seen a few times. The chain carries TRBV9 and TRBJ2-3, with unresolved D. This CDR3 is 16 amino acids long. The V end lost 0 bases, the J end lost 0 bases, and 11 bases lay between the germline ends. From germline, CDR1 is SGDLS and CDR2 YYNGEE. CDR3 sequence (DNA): TGTGCCAGCAGCGTAGGAGGCCATACTAGCACAGATACGCAGTATTTT. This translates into CASSVGGHTSTDTQYF.

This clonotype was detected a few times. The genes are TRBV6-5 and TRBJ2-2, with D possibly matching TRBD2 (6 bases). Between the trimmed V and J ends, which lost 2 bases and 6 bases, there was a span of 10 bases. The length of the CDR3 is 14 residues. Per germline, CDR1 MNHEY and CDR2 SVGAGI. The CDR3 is CASSYRGRPGELFF. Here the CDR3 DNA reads TGTGCCAGCAGTTACCGAGGGAGGCCCGGGGAGCTGTTTTTT.

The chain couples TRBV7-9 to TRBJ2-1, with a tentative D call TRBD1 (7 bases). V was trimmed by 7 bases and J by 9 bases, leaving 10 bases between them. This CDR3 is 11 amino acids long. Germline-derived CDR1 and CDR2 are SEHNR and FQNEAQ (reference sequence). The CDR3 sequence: CASTQGGEQFF. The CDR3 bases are TGTGCCAGCACCCAGGGGGGTGAGCAGTTCTTC.

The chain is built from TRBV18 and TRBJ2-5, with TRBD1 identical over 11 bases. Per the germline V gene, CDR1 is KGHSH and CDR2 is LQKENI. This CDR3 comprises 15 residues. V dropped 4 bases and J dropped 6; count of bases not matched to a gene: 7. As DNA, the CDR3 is TGTGCCAGCTCACAAGCGGGACAGGGGGACCAGACCCAGTACTTC. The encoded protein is CASSQAGQGDQTQYF. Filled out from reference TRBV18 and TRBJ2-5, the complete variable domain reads NAGVMQNPRHLVRRRGQEARLRCSPMKGHSHVYWYRQLPEEGLKFMVYLQKENIIDESGMPKERFSAEFPKEGPSILRIQQVVRGDSAAYFCASSQAGQGDQTQYFGPGTRLLVL.

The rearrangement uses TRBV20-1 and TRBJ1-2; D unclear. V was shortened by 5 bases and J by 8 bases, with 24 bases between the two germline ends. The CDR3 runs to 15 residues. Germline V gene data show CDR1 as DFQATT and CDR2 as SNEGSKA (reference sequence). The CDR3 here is CSALPDQAGSRGYTF. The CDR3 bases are TGCAGTGCTTTGCCCGACCAAGCGGGTTCGCGGGGCTACACCTTC.